This TCR beta chain derives from a study of T cells in Graves' hyperthyroidism and ophthalmopathy. Of note for this clonotype: Antigen: not known.

Uncontrolled infection, other autoimmune disease, pregnancy or lactation disqualified patients from enrolment. CDR3 size: 14 residues. The V and J ends lost 5 bases and 5 bases respectively, with 15 bases between them. Germline V gives CDR1 MGHDK, CDR2 SYGVNS. TCR beta CDR3 regions were amplified from RNA transcripts. During a first-round RT-PCR of the TCR CDR3, the HTBI primer set was used. In TCRdb, the multiplex PCR reads were re-called with MiXCR into one record per CDR3 protein. This repertoire shows 660,000 or so distinct CDR3 sequences, over 40% found once; its top ten account for less than 8.5%. Regarding the study as a whole: Blood samples included most of the expanded thyroid clonotypes exceeding 0.001. Stable hyperthyroidism and ophthalmopathy were separated using 13 V-J signatures.

The gene calls are TRBV25-1 and TRBJ1-1, with a tentative D call TRBD1 (5 bases). The TCR comes from an adult man with Graves' disease, either hyperthyroidism or ophthalmopathy (not recorded which). Sequencing input: peripheral blood or thyroid tissue (not recorded which). The CDR3 nucleotides read TGTGCCAGCAGTTTTCGGGGGGTAGGGACTGAAGCTTTCTTT. Residues: CASSFRGVGTEAFF.